A single sample is the source of the 25 T cell receptor beta chains below, sequenced in a study of OX40 agonist ivuxolimab in advanced cancers. Method: immunoSEQ multiplex PCR; TCRdb's copy keeps in-frame clones and lacks some. In the table there are about 38,000 clones, around four fifths of which are singletons. This specimen consisted of CD4+ or CD8+ T cells sorted from blood, obtained in a trial of the OX40 agonist ivuxolimab. These receptors came from an adult with an advanced solid tumor such as melanoma, head and neck, liver or kidney cancer.

The chain employs TRBV6-5 and TRBJ2-7; D not resolved. V was shortened by 0 bases and J by 5 bases, with 17 bases between the two germline ends. The CDR3 consists of 16 residues. Germline V gives CDR1 MNHEY, CDR2 SVGAGI. The CDR3 region is CASSYSSWSRGHEQYF. The CDR3 bases are TGTGCCAGCAGTTACTCGAGTTGGAGCCGAGGCCACGAGCAGTACTTC.

The genes are TRBV7-5 and TRBJ2-2; the table's D call, TRBD1, was not checked against the DNA. TRBV7-5 is deemed a pseudogene. The CDR3 has 17 residues. The CDR3 reads CARSLGGEQGATGELFF. The CDR3 nucleotides are TGTGCCAGAAGCTTAGGGGGAGAACAGGGGGCCACCGGGGAGCTGTTTTTT.

This clone came up once. The chain carries TRBV25-1 and TRBJ2-1; 9 bases line up with TRBD2. The germline gives CDR1 MGHDK, CDR2 SYGVNS. J lost 8 bases, V lost 1 base, and 6 bases had no gene match. CDR3 length equals 15 residues. CDR3 amino acids: CASSEWGSGGHEQFF. The CDR3, as DNA: TGTGCCAGCAGTGAATGGGGTAGCGGGGGCCATGAGCAGTTCTTC.

The chain uses TRBV27 and TRBJ2-7; maybe TRBD2 (5 bases). This CDR3 is built from 14 residues. Per the germline V gene, CDR1 is MNHEY and CDR2 is SMNVEV (reference sequence). Deletions cut 2 bases from V and 4 bases from J, with 12 bases between. The CDR3 spells CASSLGGSPYEQYF. The CDR3 nucleotides are TGTGCCAGCAGTTTAGGTGGGAGCCCATACGAGCAGTACTTC.

Of note for this clone: Since no conserved phenylalanine or tryptophan closes the CDR3, a read error is the likely cause. Because the CDR3's place on the DNA is in doubt, the DNA is left out and the CDR3 is given as listed by TCRdb. V usage is TRBV11-1 and J usage is TRBJ1-3. The germline gives CDR1 SGHAT, CDR2 FQDESV (reference sequence). The CDR3 is made up of 13 amino acids, end residues included. CDR3 sequence reads: CASSLGGPGTSDV.

CDR3 residues: CASSVGEVDSYNEQFF. The CDR3 nucleotides are TGTGCCAGCAGCGTAGGCGAGGTAGACTCCTACAATGAGCAGTTCTTC. The rearrangement joins TRBV9 to TRBJ2-1; D remains ambiguous. The CDR3 consists of 16 residues. Germline V gene lookup returns CDR1 SGDLS and CDR2 YYNGEE. V was trimmed by 0 bases and J by 0 bases, leaving 10 bases between them.

This clone appeared a single time. Compared with germline, one end of the junction differs, possibly owing to a read error. The chain is built from TRBV18 and TRBJ2-3; D may be TRBD1 (6 bases). Germline CDR1 and CDR2: KGHSH and LQKENI. The CDR3 length is 13 residues. CDR3 bases: TGTGCCAGCTCACCCATGATGGACAGCCGCAGATCCTTT. It encodes CASSPMMDSRRSF.

V usage is TRBV9 and J usage is TRBJ2-5; a weak D match, TRBD1 (5 bases). Between the trimmed V and J ends, which lost 4 bases and 7 bases, there was a span of 14 bases. This CDR3 has 13 residues. Germline CDR1 SGDLS, CDR2 YYNGEE. The CDR3 DNA is TGTGCCAGCAGCATGATGCAGGGCGGGACCCAGTACTTC. This encodes CASSMMQGGTQYF.

V and J are TRBV28 and TRBJ1-3; D is uncertain. This CDR3 is 13 amino acids long. With 1 base removed from V and 0 bases from J, the gap between germline ends came to 1 base. The germline CDR1 and CDR2 sequences are MDHEN and SYDVKM. The CDR3 spells CASSLFSGNTIYF. In DNA form, the CDR3 reads TGTGCCAGCAGTTTATTCTCTGGAAACACCATATATTTT.

The genes are TRBV5-5 and TRBJ2-5, with D tentatively TRBD2 (6 bases). The CDR3 has 15 amino acids. CDR1 is SGHKS and CDR2 is YYEKEE in the germline V gene (reference sequence). V lost 2 bases and J 5 bases, leaving 16 bases between the germline ends. The CDR3 protein is CASSLDGGKAETQYF. The CDR3 DNA reads as TGTGCCAGCAGCTTAGATGGCGGGAAGGCGGAGACCCAGTACTTC. The variable domain in full, completed from reference TRBV5-5 and TRBJ2-5, reads DAGVTQSPTHLIKTRGQQVTLRCSPISGHKSVSWYQQVLGQGPQFIFQYYEKEERGRGNFPDRFSARQFPNYSSELNVNALLLGDSALYLCASSLDGGKAETQYFGPGTRLLVL.

The chain combines TRBV15 with TRBJ2-1; 7 bases agree with TRBD2. Germline V gives CDR1 LNHNV, CDR2 YYDKDF (reference sequence). The CDR3 is 18 residues long. V was pared by 0 bases and J by 5 bases, with 13 bases of the junction left unmatched. CDR3 amino acids: CATSRDGLGRALDNEQFF. The CDR3 nucleotides are TGTGCCACCAGCAGAGACGGTTTAGGGAGGGCCCTGGACAATGAGCAGTTCTTC.

This chain connects TRBV5-4 to TRBJ2-5; 8 bases map to TRBD2. The CDR3 is made up of 14 amino acids. V shed 6 bases, J shed 4 bases, and the junction held 8 bases outside the gene matches. CDR1 is SGHNT and CDR2 is YYREEE in the germline V gene (reference sequence). CDR3 region: CASNEGLALETQYF. The CDR3 nucleotides are TGTGCCAGCAACGAAGGACTAGCCTTAGAGACCCAGTACTTC. The full variable domain, in which reference TRBV5-4 and TRBJ2-5 provide the parts outside the CDR3, is ETGVTQSPTHLIKTRGQQVTLRCSSQSGHNTVSWYQQALGQGPQFIFQYYREEENGRGNFPPRFSGLQFPNYSSELNVNALELDDSALYLCASNEGLALETQYFGPGTRLLVL.

The genes are TRBV6-6 and TRBJ2-7, with D maybe TRBD1 (6 bases). This CDR3 comprises 15 residues. The V gene lost 7 bases and the J gene lost 2 bases, with 18 bases spanning the gap. Per germline, CDR1 MNHNY and CDR2 SVGAGI (reference sequence). The CDR3 is CASTKEGTPAYEQYF. CDR3 bases: TGTGCCAGCACTAAAGAGGGGACACCCGCCTACGAGCAGTACTTC.

The chain combines TRBV6-1 with TRBJ2-7, with 11 bases matching TRBD1. Germline CDR1 MNHNS, CDR2 SASEGT. V shed 6 bases and J 2 bases; nucleotides not matched to a gene: 6. This CDR3 contains 15 residues. CDR3 DNA: TGTGCCAGCAGCCAGGGACAGGGGGTCCCCTACGAGCAGTACTTC. This gives the protein CASSQGQGVPYEQYF.

The chain joins TRBV6-5 to TRBJ2-6; D is unresolved. The CDR3 length is 16 residues. The germline V gene encodes CDR1 MNHEY and CDR2 SVGAGI. Trimming took 2 bases from V and 0 from J, leaving 8 bases between them. The CDR3 region is CASSYAPGSGANVLTF. CDR3 DNA: TGTGCCAGCAGTTACGCTCCCGGCTCTGGGGCCAACGTCCTGACTTTC.

The chain carries TRBV6-6 and TRBJ1-2; 9 bases are shared with TRBD1. CDR3 length: 15 residues. Germline lookup yields CDR1 MNHNY and CDR2 SVGAGI (reference sequence). J gave up 3 bases and V 5 bases, and 7 bases lay outside the gene matches. The CDR3 nucleotides are TGTGCCAGCAGTCCTTCACAGGGGGCACACTATGGCTACACCTTC. Its translation: CASSPSQGAHYGYTF.

This clone was recorded a few times. The chain has TRBV28 and TRBJ1-6, with TRBD1 as a possible D gene (5 bases). Trimming removed 5 bases from V and 13 bases from J, with 12 bases in between. The V gene's germline CDR1 is MDHEN and CDR2 SYDVKM. The CDR3 has 12 residues. The CDR3 is CASSLPGTPLHF. The CDR3 nucleotides read TGTGCCAGCAGTCTTCCGGGGACTCCCCTCCACTTT.

The rearrangement links TRBV19 to TRBJ1-4; D not certain. The CDR3 totals 16 residues. Between the trimmed V and J ends, which lost 8 bases and 5 bases, there was a span of 21 bases. Germline V gene sequence: CDR1 LNHDA, CDR2 SQIVND (reference sequence). In DNA form, the CDR3 reads TGTGCCAGTGCGGACCCCTCCCCGCCCTCGAATGAAAAACTGTTTTTT. Translated: CASADPSPPSNEKLFF. Supplemented by reference TRBV19 and TRBJ1-4, the full variable domain reads DGGITQSPKYLFRKEGQNVTLSCEQNLNHDAMYWYRQDPGQGLRLIYYSQIVNDFQKGDIAEGYSVSREKKESFPLTVTSAQKNPTAFYLCASADPSPPSNEKLFFGSGTQLSVL.

This chain connects TRBV2 to TRBJ1-5; no clear D. The V and J ends lost 4 bases and 1 base respectively, with 8 bases between them. The length of the CDR3 is 14 residues. Germline CDR1 SNHLY, CDR2 FYNNEI. CDR3 residues: CASSVYGSNQPQHF. The CDR3 DNA sequence: TGTGCCAGCAGTGTGTATGGGAGCAATCAGCCCCAGCATTTT.

The chain carries TRBV25-1 and TRBJ2-3; D not resolved. This CDR3 comprises 14 residues. Trimming removed 4 bases at V and 0 bases at J, with 8 bases between. Germline V gene lookup returns CDR1 MGHDK and CDR2 SYGVNS. CDR3 amino acids: CASSVGESTDTQYF. In nucleotides, the CDR3 is TGTGCCAGCAGTGTCGGTGAAAGCACAGATACGCAGTATTTT.

V gene TRBV9 combines with J gene TRBJ1-4; a weak D match, TRBD1 (5 bases). This CDR3 has 15 residues. V was trimmed by 0 bases and J by 7 bases, leaving 13 bases between them. Per the germline V gene, CDR1 is SGDLS and CDR2 is YYNGEE. The DNA of the CDR3 is TGTGCCAGCAGCGTAGACGCGGGGGAAAGTGAAAAACTGTTTTTT. This sequence encodes CASSVDAGESEKLFF.

Only one count was recorded for this clone. This chain connects TRBV15 to TRBJ2-1; D perhaps matches TRBD2 (6 bases). V dropped 1 base and J dropped 2 bases, with 9 bases sitting between them. The CDR3 covers 15 residues. Germline CDR1 and CDR2: LNHNV and YYDKDF (reference sequence). The CDR3 DNA follows: TGTGCCACCAGCAGAGGGAGGGAGGCCTACAATGAGCAGTTCTTC. Translated: CATSRGREAYNEQFF.

There are a few counts of this clone. J is TRBJ2-3 and V is TRBV5-4; D gene ambiguous. With 4 bases removed from V and 2 bases from J, the gap between germline ends came to 11 bases. The CDR3 has 14 residues. CDR1 SGHNT and CDR2 YYREEE come from the germline V gene (reference sequence). In DNA, the CDR3 is TGTGCCAGCAGCCCCGACCCCAACACAGATACGCAGTATTTT. Protein: CASSPDPNTDTQYF.

This clone has more than one count but fewer than ten. The chain employs TRBV28 and TRBJ1-5; 11 nucleotides match TRBD1. Germline lookup yields CDR1 MDHEN and CDR2 SYDVKM. The junction had 10 bases not matched to a gene; V was cut back by 4 bases and J by 11 bases. The CDR3 runs 15 residues. The CDR3 loop is CASSSTGTGGSAQHF. CDR3 DNA sequence: TGTGCCAGCAGTTCCACCGGGACAGGGGGTTCTGCCCAGCATTTT.

The rearrangement links TRBV30 to TRBJ2-7, with D tentatively TRBD1 (6 bases). Germline V gene data show CDR1 as GTSNPN and CDR2 as SVGIG (reference sequence). The V and J ends lost 0 bases and 2 bases respectively, with 8 bases between them. CDR3 length equals 13 residues. CDR3 nucleotide sequence: TGTGCCTGGAGTGTAAACAGGGCCTACGAGCAGTACTTC. Protein: CAWSVNRAYEQYF. Variable domain in full (rest from reference TRBV30 and TRBJ2-7): SQTIHQWPATLVQPVGSPLSLECTVEGTSNPNLYWYRQAAGRGLQLLFYSVGIGQISSEVPQNLSASRPQDRQFILSSKKLLLSDSGFYLCAWSVNRAYEQYFGPGTRLTVT.